The 2 T cell receptor beta chains presented below share a single source sample, sequenced in a study of cytomegalovirus exposure and HLA in healthy donors. The data were produced by immunoSEQ multiplex PCR, yet TCRdb's version contains in-frame clones alone and is incomplete. The sample lists 130,000 to 150,000 clones; roughly nine tenths were seen once. The sequenced sample was PBMCs. The receptors were gathered from a man between 18 and 35 years old in good health and CMV-seronegative.

This chain connects TRBV4-1 to TRBJ2-7, with a possible D match to TRBD1 (6 bases). Deletions cut 0 bases from V and 2 bases from J, with 14 bases between. Looked up from germline, CDR1 is MGHRA and CDR2 is YSYEKL. CDR3 length: 16 residues. DNA for the CDR3: TGCGCCAGCAGCCAAGAAGAAGCAGGGGCCCCCTACGAGCAGTACTTC. Protein product: CASSQEEAGAPYEQYF.

V usage is TRBV6-6 and J usage is TRBJ2-3; 13 bases are a match to TRBD2. This CDR3 is 16 amino acids long. Germline V gives CDR1 MNHNY, CDR2 SVGAGI (reference sequence). J gave up 5 bases and V 2 bases, and 4 bases lay outside the gene matches. The chain's CDR3 is CASSYRTSGRGDTQYF. CDR3 sequence (DNA): TGTGCCAGCAGTTACAGGACTAGCGGGAGAGGAGATACGCAGTATTTT.